This T cell receptor (beta chain) comes out of a study of blood T cell repertoires in COVID-19. Study-wide context: Acute and convalescent COVID-19 specimens originated in the United States, Italy and Spain. Sources were T cells, B-cell-depleted T cells, or PBMCs; the material itself was cDNA or gDNA.

Germline CDR1 and CDR2: SGDLS and YYNGEE. The CDR3 has 16 amino acids. With 3 bases clipped from V and 7 bases from J, the junction kept 11 bases outside the gene matches. Original processing notes: How many nucleated cells were present was estimated from reference gene primer amplification. Libraries were prepared by immunoSEQ multiplex PCR; TCRdb keeps only in-frame clonotypes and omits some of them. V, J and clone size reflect that table, while D and trimming were determined from the DNA. The data contain 45,000 to 55,000 clones, less than 90% of them singletons. Sample: peripheral blood. The V gene is TRBV9, the J gene TRBJ2-5, with TRBD1 matching over 11 bases. This sequence was found in a human donor in a cohort sampled during active COVID-19. The CDR3 sequence: CASSALGQGAGGTQYF. The CDR3 nucleotides read TGTGCCAGCAGCGCCCTCGGACAGGGGGCTGGGGGGACCCAGTACTTC.